Listed below are T cell receptor beta chains from one sample, sequenced in a study of PD-L1 blockade in urothelial cancer. TCRdb's table, derived via immunoSEQ multiplex PCR, lists solely in-frame clones and lacks some. This table has 100,000 to 150,000 clones, about 88% appearing once. Sequencing was performed on PBMCs, taken around atezolizumab (anti-PD-L1) treatment. All receptors come from a man aged 45 to 65 with urothelial cancer. Each CDR3 is given with its conserved first and last residue. D genes are given only for firm matches. Clone sizes are given selectively: once, few, many, or a class where the clone is expanded.

J gene: TRBJ1-1; D gene: NA; V gene: TRBV19; clone size: NA; CDR3 protein: CASSMDAVGGSLNTEAFF; CDR3 DNA: TGTGCCAGTAGTATGGACGCGGTGGGAGGGTCCCTGAACACTGAAGCTTTCTTT
J gene: TRBJ2-7; D gene: NA; V gene: TRBV5-6; clone size: few; CDR3 protein: CASSLDRWQAYEQYF; CDR3 DNA: TGTGCCAGCAGCTTGGATCGGTGGCAGGCGTACGAGCAGTACTTC
J gene: TRBJ2-3; D gene: TRBD2; V gene: TRBV5-1; clone size: NA; CDR3 protein: CASSLAGLHGADTQYF; CDR3 DNA: TGCGCCAGCAGCTTAGCGGGACTCCATGGGGCAGATACGCAGTATTTT
J gene: TRBJ1-2; D gene: NA; V gene: TRBV18; clone size: NA; CDR3 protein: CASSPSGTEPSYGYTF; CDR3 DNA: TGTGCCAGCTCACCAAGCGGGACGGAACCCAGCTATGGCTACACCTTC
J gene: TRBJ1-6; D gene: NA; V gene: TRBV5-8; clone size: few; CDR3 protein: CASSLVWQGKSPLHF; CDR3 DNA: TGTGCCAGCAGCTTGGTGTGGCAGGGCAAATCACCCCTCCACTTT
J gene: TRBJ2-1; D gene: TRBD2; V gene: TRBV28; clone size: NA; CDR3 protein: CASSLSGSGKSNEQFF; CDR3 DNA: TGTGCCAGCAGTTTATCGGGTAGCGGGAAGTCCAATGAGCAGTTCTTC
J gene: TRBJ2-7; D gene: TRBD2; V gene: TRBV7-8; clone size: NA; CDR3 protein: CASSLLARELRYF; CDR3 DNA: TGTGCCAGCAGCTTACTCGCGCGGGAGTTGCGGTACTTC
J gene: TRBJ2-3; D gene: NA; V gene: TRBV30; clone size: NA; CDR3 protein: CAWSFNNPPQYF; CDR3 DNA: TGTGCCTGGAGTTTTAACAACCCGCCGCAGTATTTT
J gene: TRBJ1-1; D gene: NA; V gene: TRBV30; clone size: NA; CDR3 protein: CAWNHRLNTEAFF; CDR3 DNA: TGTGCCTGGAACCACAGACTGAACACTGAAGCTTTCTTT
J gene: TRBJ2-3; D gene: TRBD2; V gene: TRBV9; clone size: NA; CDR3 protein: CASSARLAGGTSTDTQYF; CDR3 DNA: TGTGCCAGCAGCGCCCGACTAGCGGGAGGGACCAGCACAGATACGCAGTATTTT
J gene: TRBJ2-3; D gene: NA; V gene: TRBV11-2; clone size: NA; CDR3 protein: CASSPRGGDTQYF; CDR3 DNA: TGTGCCAGCAGCCCGAGGGGGGGAGATACGCAGTATTTT
J gene: TRBJ2-3; D gene: NA; V gene: TRBV5-6; clone size: NA; CDR3 protein: CASITGDTQYF; CDR3 DNA: TGTGCCAGCATTACGGGGGATACGCAGTATTTT
J gene: TRBJ2-2; D gene: NA; V gene: TRBV11-2; clone size: NA; CDR3 protein: CASSLDPHPGELFF; CDR3 DNA: TGTGCCAGCAGCTTAGATCCCCATCCCGGGGAGCTGTTTTTT
J gene: TRBJ1-2; D gene: NA; V gene: TRBV5-4; clone size: NA; CDR3 protein: CASRTGLNYGYTF; CDR3 DNA: TGTGCCAGCAGGACAGGCCTCAATTATGGCTACACCTTC
J gene: TRBJ2-7; D gene: NA; V gene: TRBV25-1; clone size: NA; CDR3 protein: CASSDGYEQYF; CDR3 DNA: TGTGCCAGCAGTGACGGCTACGAGCAGTACTTC
J gene: TRBJ2-3; D gene: TRBD2; V gene: TRBV10-3; clone size: NA; CDR3 protein: CAISESLSSGGPSTDTQYF; CDR3 DNA: TGTGCCATCAGTGAGTCGTTATCTAGCGGGGGGCCCAGCACAGATACGCAGTATTTT
J gene: TRBJ1-5; D gene: NA; V gene: TRBV5-1; clone size: few; CDR3 protein: CASSPAPGWDQPQHF; CDR3 DNA: TGCGCCAGCAGCCCGGCCCCAGGTTGGGATCAGCCCCAGCATTTT
J gene: TRBJ2-1; D gene: TRBD1; V gene: TRBV5-1; clone size: NA; CDR3 protein: CASSLAGTGYNEQFF; CDR3 DNA: TGCGCCAGCAGCCTAGCCGGGACAGGGTACAATGAGCAGTTCTTC
J gene: TRBJ1-4; D gene: TRBD1; V gene: TRBV6-5; clone size: NA; CDR3 protein: CAIRGQGNEKLFF; CDR3 DNA: TGTGCCATCCGGGGACAGGGTAATGAAAAACTGTTTTTT
J gene: TRBJ2-3; D gene: NA; V gene: TRBV7-2; clone size: few; CDR3 protein: CASSLSARSDTQYF; CDR3 DNA: TGTGCCAGCAGCTTATCAGCGCGGTCAGATACGCAGTATTTT
J gene: TRBJ2-1; D gene: TRBD1; V gene: TRBV5-1; clone size: NA; CDR3 protein: CASTGTGQYNEQFF; CDR3 DNA: TGCGCCAGCACAGGGACAGGGCAATACAATGAGCAGTTCTTC
J gene: TRBJ2-4; D gene: TRBD1; V gene: TRBV5-6; clone size: NA; CDR3 protein: CASSLQGTGNIQYF; CDR3 DNA: TGTGCCAGCAGCTTACAGGGGACGGGGAACATTCAGTACTTC
J gene: TRBJ2-3; D gene: TRBD2; V gene: TRBV5-6; clone size: NA; CDR3 protein: CASSRLAGGPSDTQYF; CDR3 DNA: TGTGCCAGCAGCCGACTAGCGGGAGGGCCCTCAGATACGCAGTATTTT
J gene: TRBJ2-3; D gene: TRBD2; V gene: TRBV19; clone size: NA; CDR3 protein: CATSPARTSGTDTQYF; CDR3 DNA: TGTGCCACCTCACCCGCTCGGACTAGCGGGACAGATACGCAGTATTTT
J gene: TRBJ1-1; D gene: NA; V gene: TRBV5-1; clone size: NA; CDR3 protein: CASSPSGGTTEAFF; CDR3 DNA: TGCGCCAGCAGTCCTTCCGGGGGGACCACTGAAGCTTTCTTT
J gene: TRBJ1-2; D gene: NA; V gene: TRBV28; clone size: NA; CDR3 protein: CASSKPRTALGYGYTF; CDR3 DNA: TGTGCCAGCAGTAAACCGCGGACAGCCCTCGGATATGGCTACACCTTC
J gene: TRBJ1-1; D gene: NA; V gene: TRBV7-9; clone size: NA; CDR3 protein: CASSLSYSDTEAFF; CDR3 DNA: TGTGCCAGCAGCTTATCGTATTCGGACACTGAAGCTTTCTTT
J gene: TRBJ1-2; D gene: NA; V gene: TRBV11-2; clone size: NA; CDR3 protein: CASSLEPDGYYGYTF; CDR3 DNA: TGTGCCAGCAGCTTAGAGCCTGACGGGTACTATGGCTACACCTTC
J gene: TRBJ2-7; D gene: TRBD2; V gene: TRBV7-9; clone size: NA; CDR3 protein: CASSQTSGSGDYEQYF; CDR3 DNA: TGTGCCAGCAGCCAGACTAGCGGGAGTGGCGACTACGAGCAGTACTTC
J gene: TRBJ1-2; D gene: NA; V gene: TRBV10-2; clone size: NA; CDR3 protein: CASRRATGGSYTF; CDR3 DNA: TGCGCCAGCCGAAGGGCGACCGGCGGGAGCTACACCTTC
J gene: TRBJ1-1; D gene: TRBD1; V gene: TRBV19; clone size: few; CDR3 protein: CASSIRGQEKAFF; CDR3 DNA: TGTGCCAGTAGTATACGGGGACAGGAAAAAGCTTTCTTT
J gene: TRBJ2-7; D gene: TRBD1; V gene: TRBV11-2; clone size: NA; CDR3 protein: CASSFGQGIYYEQYF; CDR3 DNA: TGTGCCAGCAGCTTCGGACAGGGGATATACTACGAGCAGTACTTC
J gene: TRBJ1-5; D gene: NA; V gene: TRBV19; clone size: NA; CDR3 protein: CASSREGPFNQPQHF; CDR3 DNA: TGTGCCAGTAGTAGGGAGGGTCCCTTCAATCAGCCCCAGCATTTT
J gene: TRBJ2-7; D gene: NA; V gene: TRBV6-6; clone size: NA; CDR3 protein: CASSLTAGAYEQYF; CDR3 DNA: TGTGCCAGCAGCCTCACCGCCGGGGCCTACGAGCAGTACTTC
J gene: TRBJ2-5; D gene: NA; V gene: TRBV7-9; clone size: few; CDR3 protein: CASSFRAVQETQYF; CDR3 DNA: TGTGCCAGCAGCTTTCGAGCGGTCCAAGAGACCCAGTACTTC
J gene: TRBJ1-5; D gene: NA; V gene: TRBV21-1; clone size: NA; CDR3 protein: CASSKAVPQGAPQHF; CDR3 DNA: TGTGCCAGCAGCAAAGCGGTACCACAGGGGGCCCCCCAGCATTTT
J gene: TRBJ1-4; D gene: NA; V gene: TRBV6-6; clone size: NA; CDR3 protein: CASSYLEKLFF; CDR3 DNA: TGTGCCAGCAGTTATTTAGAAAAACTGTTTTTT